Given below is one TCR beta chain in context. The data belong to a study of sequential checkpoint blockade in melanoma. The wider study: Maintenance nivolumab came after either treatment sequence.

Treatment specified: randomized to nivolumab then ipilimumab (arm A) or the reverse (arm B). Patients had received no earlier DNA-damaging chemotherapy. Live CD3+CD8+ CD19− CD56− cells were sorted from PBMCs. V was clipped by 5 bases and J by 5 bases; unmatched bases: 13. The germline V gene encodes CDR1 SEHNR and CDR2 FQNEAQ (reference sequence). CDR3 length: 17 residues. The repertoire was sequenced with immunoSEQ multiplex PCR; TCRdb's copy has only in-frame clones and lacks some. The top ten clones hold 21% of a sample with more than 15,000 clones, roughly two thirds of them seen once. This chain joins TRBV7-9 and TRBJ2-1; 9 bases are a match to TRBD2. The specimen comprised CD8+ T cells sorted from blood (inferred from file names), sampled from a patient given nivolumab and ipilimumab in sequence. The receptor was derived from a human donor with melanoma. Here the CDR3 reads CASSISGTSYTDNEQFF. The CDR3 DNA is TGTGCCAGCAGCATTTCCGGGACTAGCTATACTGACAATGAGCAGTTCTTC.